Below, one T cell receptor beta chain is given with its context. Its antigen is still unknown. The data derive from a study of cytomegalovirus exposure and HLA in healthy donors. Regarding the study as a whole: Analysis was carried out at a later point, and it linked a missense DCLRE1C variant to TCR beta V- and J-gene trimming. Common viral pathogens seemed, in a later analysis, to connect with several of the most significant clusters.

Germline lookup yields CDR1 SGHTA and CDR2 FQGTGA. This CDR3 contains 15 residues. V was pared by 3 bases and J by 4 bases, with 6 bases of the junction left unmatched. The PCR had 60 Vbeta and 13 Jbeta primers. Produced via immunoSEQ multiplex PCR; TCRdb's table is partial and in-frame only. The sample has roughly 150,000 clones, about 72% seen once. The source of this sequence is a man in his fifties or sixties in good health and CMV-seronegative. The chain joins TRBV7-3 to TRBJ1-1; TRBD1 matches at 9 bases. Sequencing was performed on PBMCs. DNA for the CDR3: TGTGCCAGCAGCTTGACAGGGGGTTCGGTCACTGAAGCTTTCTTT. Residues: CASSLTGGSVTEAFF.